The TCR beta chain described here comes from a study of CD8+ T cells in alopecia areata. cDNA serving as the sequencing template came from extracted, reverse transcribed RNA. TCRdb's table, derived via immunoSEQ multiplex PCR, lists solely in-frame clones and lacks some. This set yields some 120,000 clones and no singletons; the top ten hold 15% to 20%. The CDR3 has 14 residues. In germline, CDR1 is MNHDT, CDR2 YYDKIL. V trimming: 5 bases; J trimming: 0 bases; junction bases outside the gene matches: 0. This clone was counted a few times. Genes and germline come from the mouse. The CDR3 extends 4 residues past the end of the read, so its final part is completed from the germline J gene.

The chain joins TRBV17 to TRBJ1-1; 10 bases line up with TRBD1. The sequenced material came from lesional skin. The receptor was isolated from a C3H/HeJ mouse with alopecia areata. For this mouse line, the MHC haplotype is H2-k. CDR3 DNA, as far as it was read: TGTGCTAGCAGTGGACAGGGGGCAAACACA. It yields the protein CASSGQGANT. The whole CDR3 is CASSGQGANTEVFF. Supplemented by reference TRBV17 and TRBJ1-1, the full variable domain reads DTTVKQNPRYKLARVGKPVNLICSQTMNHDTMYWYQKKPNQAPKLLLFYYDKILNREADTFEKFQSSRPNNSFCSLYIGSAGLEYSAMYLCASSGQGANTEVFFGKGTRLTVV.